Below are 25 T cell receptor beta chains sequenced from a single sample in a study of blood T cell repertoires in COVID-19. TCRdb keeps only in-frame clones here, not all; method: immunoSEQ multiplex PCR. The data show some 150,000 clones, approximately 80% seen once. Sequencing was carried out using peripheral blood. Receptor source: a woman aged 55 to 70 with active or convalescent COVID-19.

The chain combines TRBV7-2 with TRBJ1-1; perhaps TRBD1 as D (5 bases). Trimming left V 1 base short and J 4 bases short, with 13 bases between. The germline gives CDR1 SGHTA, CDR2 FQGNSA. The CDR3 spans 15 residues. The CDR3 loop is CASSLVLAGGTEAFF. For the CDR3, the DNA is TGTGCCAGCAGCTTAGTTTTGGCGGGGGGCACTGAAGCTTTCTTT.

This clone appeared a few times. The V gene is TRBV11-3, the J gene TRBJ2-1, with a possible D match to TRBD2 (5 bases). Trimming stripped 0 bases from V and 7 bases from J, with 10 bases between. Germline lookup yields CDR1 SGHNT and CDR2 YENEEA. This CDR3 has 14 amino acids. The CDR3 protein is CASSLDLRENEQFF. The CDR3 nucleotides read TGTGCCAGCAGCTTAGATTTAAGGGAGAATGAGCAGTTCTTC. Combining the CDR3 with reference TRBV11-3 and TRBJ2-1 gives the whole variable domain EAGVVQSPRYKIIEKKQPVAFWCNPISGHNTLYWYLQNLGQGPELLIRYENEEAVDDSQLPKDRFSAERLKGVDSTLKIQPAELGDSAVYLCASSLDLRENEQFFGPGTRLTVL.

The chain links TRBV19 to TRBJ1-6, with 9 bases matching TRBD1. Germline trimming cut 5 bases from V and 7 bases from J; bases unmatched to any gene: 9. Germline CDR1 LNHDA, CDR2 SQIVND (reference sequence). This CDR3 is 16 amino acids long. The DNA of the CDR3 is TGTGCCAGTAGTCCCAGGGGGACAGGGAGCAATTCACCCCTCCACTTT. Amino acids: CASSPRGTGSNSPLHF.

The V and J genes are TRBV19 and TRBJ1-5; TRBD1 matches at 8 bases. The length of the CDR3 is 17 residues. V shed 6 bases, J shed 0 bases, and the junction held 10 bases outside the gene matches. Germline lookup yields CDR1 LNHDA and CDR2 SQIVND (reference sequence). The CDR3: CASSGQGILYSNQPQHF. CDR3 DNA sequence: TGTGCCAGTAGCGGACAGGGCATTCTTTATAGCAATCAGCCCCAGCATTTT.

The chain combines TRBV7-2 with TRBJ1-2; D perhaps matches TRBD1 (5 bases). In germline, CDR1 is SGHTA, CDR2 FQGNSA. The V gene lost 2 bases and the J gene lost 3 bases, with 13 bases spanning the gap. This CDR3 spans 15 amino acids. The CDR3 bases are TGTGCCAGCAGCTTATCCCAGGGAAGGGACTATGGCTACACCTTC. Translating gives CASSLSQGRDYGYTF.

The chain carries TRBV5-1 and TRBJ1-2, with a possible D match to TRBD1 (5 bases). The CDR3 has 13 amino acids. Germline V CDR1 and CDR2: SGHRS, YFSETQ. V lost 6 bases, J lost 3 bases, and 12 bases lay in between. CDR3 sequence: CASTAGMDYGYTF. The CDR3 DNA follows: TGCGCCAGCACGGCAGGGATGGACTATGGCTACACCTTC.

V gene TRBV11-2 combines with J gene TRBJ1-2, with D uncertain. The V end was cut by 5 bases, the J end by 0 bases, with 13 bases between. This CDR3 contains 15 residues. Per the germline V gene, CDR1 is SGHAT and CDR2 is FQNNGV. For the CDR3, the DNA is TGTGCCAGCAGCCGGTCAGCGACCTCTAACTATGGCTACACCTTC. Translating gives CASSRSATSNYGYTF.

This clone was found once. V gene TRBV18 combines with J gene TRBJ2-5, with TRBD1 matching 7 bases. V shed 3 bases, J shed 2 bases, and the junction held 9 bases outside the gene matches. Germline loops: CDR1 KGHSH, CDR2 LQKENI. The CDR3 has 16 residues. CDR3 protein: CASSPDRLTFQETQYF. CDR3 nucleotides: TGTGCCAGCTCACCGGACAGGTTGACCTTTCAAGAGACCCAGTACTTC.

In nucleotides, the CDR3 is TGTGCCAGCAGCCGGAACACCGGGGAGCTGTTTTTT. It specifies CASSRNTGELFF. The rearrangement uses TRBV7-3 and TRBJ2-2; D is uncertain. The V gene lost 5 bases and the J gene lost 1 base, with 2 bases spanning the gap. Germline CDR1 and CDR2: SGHTA and FQGTGA. There are 12 residues in the CDR3.

The rearrangement links TRBV6-1 to TRBJ1-6, with 7 bases aligning to TRBD1. The CDR3 has 19 amino acids. Germline V gene sequence: CDR1 MNHNS, CDR2 SASEGT. Losses at the gene ends were 4 bases for V and 0 bases for J; bases not matched to a gene: 12. This CDR3 reads CASSALRQGMGSYNSPLHF. Written as DNA, the CDR3 is TGTGCCAGCAGTGCTTTAAGACAGGGCATGGGCTCCTATAATTCACCCCTCCACTTT.

The rearrangement links TRBV2 to TRBJ2-1; TRBD1 might be the D (5 bases). Looked up from germline, CDR1 is SNHLY and CDR2 is FYNNEI. CDR3 size: 14 residues. With 1 base removed from V and 4 bases from J, the gap between germline ends came to 8 bases. CDR3 sequence reads: CASSEGGGYNEQFF. CDR3 DNA sequence: TGTGCCAGCAGTGAAGGGGGCGGATACAATGAGCAGTTCTTC.

The chain has TRBV2 and TRBJ1-4; D call uncertain. The germline V gene encodes CDR1 SNHLY and CDR2 FYNNEI. The CDR3 contains 17 residues. The germline V and J ends were trimmed by 4 bases and 8 bases, with 23 bases remaining between them. The CDR3 DNA sequence: TGTGCCAGCAGTGTGCGGCCGATTTATTCCCCTCCAGAAAAACTGTTTTTT. Translation: CASSVRPIYSPPEKLFF.

This clone has only a few counts. The gene calls are TRBV6-4 and TRBJ2-3; D uncertain. Germline values: CDR1 MRHNA, CDR2 SNTAGT. The CDR3 has 16 residues. V was cut by 6 bases and J by 2 bases, with 18 bases left in between. CDR3 protein: CASSRNSLEPTDTQYF. The DNA of the CDR3 is TGTGCCAGCAGCAGAAACTCCCTAGAGCCCACAGATACGCAGTATTTT.

The chain has TRBV27 and TRBJ2-1; D is perhaps TRBD1 (6 bases). This CDR3 region has 12 residues. The V end lost 9 bases, the J end lost 12 bases, and 18 bases lay between the germline ends. In germline, CDR1 is MNHEY, CDR2 SMNVEV (reference sequence). CDR3 sequence reads: CASSTTGTRQFF. In DNA, the CDR3 is TGTGCCAGTTCGACTACCGGGACAAGGCAGTTCTTC.

V gene TRBV6-5 combines with J gene TRBJ1-1; D is unresolved. V lost 2 bases, J lost 4 bases, and 8 bases lay in between. CDR3 length: 13 amino acids. From germline, CDR1 is MNHEY and CDR2 SVGAGI. CDR3 residues: CASSYRGFTEAFF. The CDR3 DNA follows: TGTGCCAGCAGTTACCGAGGGTTCACTGAAGCTTTCTTT.

The chain couples TRBV7-9 to TRBJ2-1; perhaps TRBD2 as D (6 bases). Trimming removed 5 bases at V and 8 bases at J, with 16 bases between. CDR3 size: 14 residues. Looked up from germline, CDR1 is SEHNR and CDR2 is FQNEAQ (reference sequence). The CDR3 bases are TGTGCCAGCAGCCTAGATACTAGCACCGATGAGCAGTTCTTC. It codes for CASSLDTSTDEQFF.

The rearrangement links TRBV5-4 to TRBJ1-2; TRBD1 agrees at 10 bases. With V trimmed by 4 bases and J by 7 bases, 16 bases remained unmatched. Germline V lookup: CDR1 SGHNT, CDR2 YYREEE (reference sequence). This CDR3 contains 17 residues. The CDR3 sequence: CASSIRDRGSPRAGYTF. The CDR3 coding sequence is TGTGCCAGCAGCATCCGGGACAGGGGATCCCCTCGAGCTGGCTACACCTTC.

The V gene is TRBV19, the J gene TRBJ2-1; D may be TRBD1 (5 bases). This CDR3 has 14 residues. V shed 3 bases and J shed 5 bases, with 11 bases lying between them. CDR1 is LNHDA, CDR2 SQIVND, per germline (reference sequence). The CDR3 sequence: CASSIGRVDNEQFF. Written as DNA, the CDR3 is TGTGCCAGTAGTATCGGCAGGGTGGACAATGAGCAGTTCTTC.

V gene TRBV6-5 combines with J gene TRBJ1-4; 7 bases are a match to TRBD1. The CDR3 is 14 amino acids. Trimming at V came to 8 bases and at J to 2 bases, leaving 5 bases not matched to a gene. Germline V CDR1 and CDR2: MNHEY, SVGAGI. The CDR3 loop is CASRRGGTNEKLFF. DNA of the CDR3: TGTGCCAGCCGTCGAGGGGGCACTAATGAAAAACTGTTTTTT.

The CDR3 DNA sequence: TGCAGTGCTAGTGTGGGCGGGGGGCAGAGAGGTGAGCAGTTCTTC. Its translation: CSASVGGGQRGEQFF. The chain joins TRBV20-1 to TRBJ2-1, with 8 nucleotides matching TRBD2. Germline V gene lookup returns CDR1 DFQATT and CDR2 SNEGSKA (reference sequence). Trimming removed 3 bases from V and 9 bases from J; junction bases left unmatched: 13. The CDR3 is 15 residues long.

V usage is TRBV18 and J usage is TRBJ1-2; TRBD1 matches 12 bases. Unmatched junction bases numbered 8, after V lost 3 bases and J lost 6 bases. Germline assignment: CDR1 KGHSH and CDR2 LQKENI. This CDR3 has 16 amino acids. The CDR3 loop reads CASSPSVGQGADGYTF. The CDR3 nucleotides are TGTGCCAGCTCACCCTCAGTGGGACAGGGGGCAGATGGCTACACCTTC.

This clone was seen only once. The V and J genes are TRBV25-1 and TRBJ1-6, with a tentative D call TRBD1 (5 bases). Trimming took 5 bases from V and 0 from J, leaving 14 bases between them. The CDR3 loop spans 17 amino acids. CDR1 is MGHDK, CDR2 SYGVNS, per germline. The CDR3 sequence is CASSPHGGSSYNSPLHF. CDR3 DNA sequence: TGTGCCAGCAGTCCTCACGGGGGGAGCTCCTATAATTCACCCCTCCACTTT.

This clone was seen only once. This chain joins TRBV14 and TRBJ2-3; D is perhaps TRBD2 (5 bases). Trimming removed 2 bases from V and 8 bases from J, with 17 bases in between. Germline assignment: CDR1 SGHDN and CDR2 FVKESK. The CDR3 totals 15 residues. Here the CDR3 reads CASSQTRSYGGTQYF. The CDR3 nucleotides are TGTGCCAGCAGCCAAACCCGGAGCTACGGAGGTACGCAGTATTTT.

This clone was seen only a few times. V gene TRBV21-1 combines with J gene TRBJ2-3; the table's TRBD2 call for D was not verified on the DNA. TRBV21-1 is reported as a pseudogene. This CDR3 has 15 amino acids. The CDR3 protein is CASSTAAPSTDTQYF. CDR3 in DNA: TGTGCCAGCAGCACTGCTGCGCCTAGCACAGATACGCAGTATTTT.

This chain connects TRBV27 to TRBJ2-2; tentative D call: TRBD2 (6 bases). V lost 3 bases, J lost 6 bases, and 20 bases lay in between. Germline V gives CDR1 MNHEY, CDR2 SMNVEV (reference sequence). This CDR3 spans 17 amino acids. CDR3 region: CASSFLLSREAAGELFF. The CDR3 DNA follows: TGTGCCAGCAGTTTCCTCTTATCGAGGGAGGCGGCCGGGGAGCTGTTTTTT.